This is a list of T cell receptor beta chains from one sample in a study of PD-1 blockade in classical Hodgkin lymphoma. Profiling relied on immunoSEQ multiplex PCR, and the TCRdb table lists in-frame clones only, not all of them. In the table there are tens of thousands of clones, around four fifths of which are singletons. Specimen: peripheral blood mononuclear cells (PBMCs), collected before the fourth cycle of nivolumab. The receptors shown here come from a human donor with classical Hodgkin lymphoma. CDR3s include the opening cysteine and the closing phenylalanine or tryptophan. Each record gives: clone size, V gene, J gene, D gene, CDR3 protein, CDR3 DNA. A D gene is named only where the DNA matches it firmly. Clone size is stated in some rows and not others, as once, few, many or a class when expanded.

>NA|TRBV19|TRBJ2-3|NA
CASSRTAEDSTDTQYF
TGTGCCAGTAGTAGGACTGCTGAGGATTCCACAGATACGCAGTATTTT
>NA|TRBV10-3|TRBJ1-2|NA
CAISADILVANTF
TGTGCCATCAGTGCGGACATTTTGGTGGCTAACACCTTC
>NA|TRBV29-1|TRBJ1-1|NA
CSGGGRGGNTEAFF
TGCAGCGGCGGGGGCCGGGGGGGAAACACTGAAGCTTTCTTT
>NA|TRBV2|TRBJ1-6|TRBD1
CASSWDRAYNSPLHF
TGTGCCAGCAGTTGGGACAGGGCTTATAATTCACCCCTCCACTTT
>NA|TRBV5-1|TRBJ1-2|NA
CASSLNFGQYPRAF
TGCGCCAGCAGCTTGAATTTCGGACAGTACCCGAGGGCCTTC
>NA|TRBV6-6|TRBJ2-5|TRBD2
CASSYPSGSAVETQYF
TGTGCCAGCAGTTATCCTAGCGGGAGCGCAGTAGAGACCCAGTACTTC
>NA|TRBV19|TRBJ2-3|TRBD2
CASSIRLAGGGPDTQYF
TGTGCCAGTAGTATCCGACTAGCGGGAGGAGGCCCAGATACGCAGTATTTT
>NA|TRBV13|TRBJ2-1|NA
CASSLEVKDNEQFF
TGTGCCAGCAGCTTAGAGGTCAAGGACAATGAGCAGTTCTTC
>NA|TRBV5-1|TRBJ1-5|TRBD1
CASSLGALAGGQPQHF
TGCGCCAGCAGCTTGGGAGCACTGGCAGGGGGTCAGCCCCAGCATTTT
>NA|TRBV11-2|TRBJ2-3|NA
CASSFGTWNMYF
TGTGCCAGCAGCTTTGGGACGTGGAATATGTATTTT
>few|TRBV14|TRBJ1-1|TRBD1
CASSPVPGQGRNTEAFF
TGTGCCAGCAGCCCTGTCCCGGGACAGGGGCGGAACACTGAAGCTTTCTTT
>NA|TRBV7-3|TRBJ2-7|TRBD1
CASSPGQGYEQYF
TGTGCCAGCAGCCCCGGACAGGGGTACGAGCAGTACTTC
>few|TRBV2|TRBJ1-3|NA
CASKEYWYAGNTIYF
TGTGCCAGCAAAGAGTACTGGTACGCGGGAAACACCATATATTTT
>few|TRBV6-5|TRBJ1-1|NA
CASSYSSMNTEAFF
TGTGCCAGCAGTTACTCTAGCATGAACACTGAAGCTTTCTTT
>NA|TRBV25-1|TRBJ2-7|TRBD1
CASSEIQGNYEQYF
TGTGCCAGCAGTGAGATACAGGGGAACTACGAGCAGTACTTT
>NA|TRBV7-8|TRBJ1-5|NA
CASSLAPATQPQHF
TGTGCCAGCAGCTTAGCGCCGGCCACTCAGCCCCAGCATTTT
>NA|TRBV4-3|TRBJ2-7|TRBD2
CASSQVLAGSWEQYF
TGCGCCAGCAGCCAAGTACTAGCGGGGTCTTGGGAGCAGTACTTC
>NA|TRBV2|TRBJ2-7|TRBD1
CASKFPDRGNEQYF
TGTGCCAGCAAGTTCCCGGACAGGGGAAACGAGCAGTACTTC
>NA|TRBV10-3|TRBJ2-5|NA
CAISETSGQETQYF
TGTGCCATCAGTGAGACGTCGGGACAAGAGACCCAGTACTTC
>once|TRBV19|TRBJ1-2|NA
CASTEGGRRANYGYTF
TGTGCCAGTACCGAGGGGGGACGGCGCGCAAACTATGGCTACACCTTC
>NA|TRBV20-1|TRBJ2-1|NA
CSAREPNEQFF
TGCAGTGCTAGAGAGCCCAATGAGCAGTTCTTC
>NA|TRBV11-3|TRBJ1-1|NA
CASSLGGGEAFF
TGTGCCAGCAGCTTAGGTGGGGGGGAAGCTTTCTTT
>NA|TRBV5-6|TRBJ2-3|NA
CASSLGDGADTQYF
TGTGCCAGCAGCTTGGGGGACGGAGCAGATACGCAGTATTTT
>few|TRBV6-1|TRBJ1-5|NA
CASVVRQAINQPQHF
TGTGCCAGCGTTGTTAGACAGGCGATTAATCAGCCCCAGCATTTT
>NA|TRBV7-6|TRBJ2-7|NA
CASSPSYGPYEQYF
TGTGCCAGCAGCCCCTCTTACGGCCCCTACGAGCAGTACTTC
>NA|TRBV6-5|TRBJ1-3|TRBD1
CASSYGTGHENTIYF
TGTGCCAGCAGTTACGGGACAGGGCATGAAAACACCATATATTTT
>NA|TRBV28|TRBJ2-1|TRBD2
CASSPGPGLAGGRDEQFF
TGTGCCAGCAGTCCTGGGCCGGGACTAGCGGGAGGGAGAGATGAGCAGTTCTTC
>NA|TRBV7-2|TRBJ1-2|TRBD1
CASSPRTGGQRGYTF
TGTGCCAGCAGCCCTCGGACAGGGGGCCAGCGCGGCTACACCTTC
>NA|TRBV28|TRBJ2-7|NA
CASRNPGTLSYEQYF
TGTGCCAGCAGAAACCCCGGGACCCTCTCCTACGAGCAGTACTTC
>NA|TRBV19|TRBJ1-5|NA
CASSMADRFYSNQPQHF
TGTGCCAGTAGTATGGCAGACAGGTTCTATAGCAATCAGCCCCAGCATTTT
>NA|TRBV5-4|TRBJ2-5|TRBD1
CAGGQGQETQYF
TGTGCCGGCGGACAGGGCCAAGAGACCCAGTACTTC
>NA|TRBV11-2|TRBJ2-1|TRBD2
CASSSGLAGAWNEQFF
TGTGCCAGCAGCTCGGGACTAGCGGGAGCATGGAATGAGCAGTTCTTC
>NA|TRBV27|TRBJ1-5|NA
CASSLSRLSAGYGNQPQHF
TGTGCCAGCAGTTTATCCCGTCTCTCAGCAGGTTACGGCAATCAGCCCCAGCATTTT
>NA|TRBV9|TRBJ2-1|TRBD1
CASSGTGSNEQFF
TGTGCCAGCAGCGGGACAGGGTCCAATGAGCAGTTCTTC
>NA|TRBV5-1|TRBJ2-7|NA
CASSGGSSYEQYF
TGCGCCAGCAGCGGAGGTAGCTCCTACGAGCAGTACTTC
>NA|TRBV7-6|TRBJ2-6|TRBD1
CASSTGGSGANVLTF
TGTGCCAGCAGCACAGGGGGGTCTGGGGCCAACGTCCTGACTTTC
>NA|TRBV6-5|TRBJ1-1|NA
CASSYRDGSEAFF
TGTGCCAGCAGTTACCGGGACGGATCCGAAGCTTTCTTT
>NA|TRBV7-9|TRBJ2-7|TRBD2
CASSLTSGEGGEQYF
TGTGCCAGCAGCTTGACTAGCGGGGAGGGAGGCGAGCAGTACTTC
>NA|TRBV19|TRBJ2-2|NA
CASISQGIAGELFF
TGTGCCAGTATATCTCAGGGGATAGCCGGGGAGCTGTTTTTT
>many|TRBV10-3|TRBJ1-5|TRBD1
CAISVGDSSNQPQHF
TGTGCCATCAGTGTTGGGGACAGTAGCAATCAGCCCCAGCATTTT
>NA|TRBV2|TRBJ2-7|NA
CASRETGLLYEQYF
TGTGCCAGCAGGGAAACCGGGCTCCTCTACGAGCAGTACTTC
>NA|TRBV18|TRBJ1-2|NA
CASSLNYGYTF
TGTGCCAGCTCACTTAACTATGGCTACACCTTC
>NA|TRBV27|TRBJ2-7|NA
CASRQPLRGGGIDEQYF
TGTGCCAGCAGGCAACCACTCAGGGGCGGAGGTATCGACGAGCAGTACTTC
>NA|TRBV11-2|TRBJ2-7|TRBD2
CASRTSVYEQYF
TGTGCCAGCAGGACTAGCGTCTACGAGCAGTACTTC
>NA|TRBV7-2|TRBJ2-1|NA
CASSLEWTDEQFF
TGTGCCAGCAGCTTAGAGTGGACGGATGAGCAGTTCTTC
>NA|TRBV28|TRBJ2-7|TRBD2
CASRSGSWYEQYF
TGTGCCAGCAGAAGCGGGAGTTGGTACGAGCAGTACTTC